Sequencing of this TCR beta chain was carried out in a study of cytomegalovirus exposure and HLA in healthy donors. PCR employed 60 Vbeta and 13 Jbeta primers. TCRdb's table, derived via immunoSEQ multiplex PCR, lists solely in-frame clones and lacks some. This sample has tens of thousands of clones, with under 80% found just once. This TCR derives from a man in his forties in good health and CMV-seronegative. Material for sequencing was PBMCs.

The CDR3 loop is CASSIDYSGYNEQFF. The CDR3 DNA follows: TGTGCCAGTAGTATAGATTATTCAGGGTACAATGAGCAGTTCTTC. The chain joins TRBV19 to TRBJ2-1; possibly TRBD1 for D (5 bases). Trimming stripped 0 bases from V and 4 bases from J, with 10 bases between. CDR1 and CDR2 from the germline V gene are LNHDA and SQIVND (reference sequence). This CDR3 region has 15 residues.